The 15 T cell receptor beta chains reported below all come from one sample, sequenced in a study of T-cell reconstitution after alpha-beta-depleted transplantation in children. Unique molecular identifiers were used in preparing the TCRbeta library. Each CDR3 protein gets one entry after TCRdb re-called the PCR reads with MiXCR. The table records roughly 500,000 distinct CDR3 sequences, approximately 16% of them present only once. The sample here was PBMCs from the stem cell graft donor, taken from the stem cell graft. These receptors all stem from a human donor who donated a stem cell graft to a child with acute lymphoblastic leukemia.

This CDR3 reads CSALTWGTYEQYF. The CDR3 region has the DNA TGCAGTGCCTTGACTTGGGGCACCTACGAGCAGTACTTC. The rearrangement links TRBV20-1 to TRBJ2-7; D is possibly TRBD1 (5 bases). The germline gives CDR1 DFQATT, CDR2 SNEGSKA (reference sequence). The CDR3 has 13 amino acids. Trimming left V 6 bases short and J 2 bases short, with 14 bases between.

This clonotype was seen only a few times. CDR3 protein: CASSSIAGDTDTQYF. CDR3 coding DNA: TGTGCCAGCAGTTCCATAGCGGGAGATACAGATACGCAGTATTTT. The gene calls are TRBV6-5 and TRBJ2-3; 9 bases line up with TRBD2. CDR3 length: 15 amino acids. Losses at the gene ends were 4 bases for V and 3 bases for J; bases not matched to a gene: 5. Germline CDR1 MNHEY, CDR2 SVGAGI.

The chain joins TRBV5-6 to TRBJ1-5; 7 bases match TRBD1. Trimming at V came to 0 bases and at J to 0 bases, leaving 9 bases not matched to a gene. CDR1 and CDR2 (germline): SGHDT, YYEEEE. The length of the CDR3 is 18 residues. CDR3 nucleotides: TGTGCCAGCAGCTTGGCCGCGGGACAGCTTAATAGCAATCAGCCCCAGCATTTT. It specifies CASSLAAGQLNSNQPQHF.

Only a few counts were recorded for this clonotype. V gene TRBV7-2 combines with J gene TRBJ1-5; 7 bases agree with TRBD1. Germline V gene sequence: CDR1 SGHTA, CDR2 FQGNSA. J gave up 4 bases and V 4 bases, and 7 bases lay outside the gene matches. The CDR3 spans 15 residues. CDR3 region: CASSSGTVPNQPQHF. As DNA, the CDR3 is TGTGCCAGCAGCTCTGGGACAGTCCCTAATCAGCCCCAGCATTTT. Full variable domain (outside the CDR3, taken from reference TRBV7-2 and TRBJ1-5): GAGVSQSPSNKVTEKGKDVELRCDPISGHTALYWYRQSLGQGLEFLIYFQGNSAPDKSGLPSDRFSAERTGGSVSTLTIQRTQQEDSAVYLCASSSGTVPNQPQHFGDGTRLSIL.

The gene calls are TRBV12-3 or TRBV12-4 and TRBJ2-5; D unresolved. V was shortened by 0 bases and J by 5 bases, with 10 bases between the two germline ends. This CDR3 is 14 amino acids long. CDR3 region: CASSLAREVETQYF. The CDR3 DNA reads as TGTGCCAGCAGTTTAGCGCGAGAGGTGGAGACCCAGTACTTC.

The J gene is TRBJ1-2, the V gene TRBV12-3 or TRBV12-4; no clear D. V was cut by 6 bases and J by 8 bases, with 10 bases left in between. The CDR3 has 11 residues. CDR3 in amino acids: CASRLVGGYTF. In nucleotides, the CDR3 is TGTGCCAGCAGATTGGTGGGCGGCTACACCTTC.

The V gene is TRBV10-3, the J gene TRBJ1-5; perhaps TRBD1 as D (5 bases). The CDR3 contains 13 residues. CDR1 and CDR2 from the germline V gene are ENHRY and SYGVKD. Trimming took 10 bases from V and 0 from J, leaving 10 bases between them. The DNA for the CDR3 is TGTGCCACCCAGACAGATAGCAATCAGCCCCAGCATTTT. Translating it yields CATQTDSNQPQHF.

V and J are TRBV11-2 and TRBJ2-1, with D unclear. V shed 3 bases and J shed 2 bases, with 5 bases lying between them. This CDR3 comprises 13 residues. Germline V gene lookup returns CDR1 SGHAT and CDR2 FQNNGV. The CDR3 loop reads CASSFSTYNEQFF. Written as DNA, the CDR3 is TGTGCCAGCAGCTTTAGCACCTACAATGAGCAGTTCTTC.

The chain has TRBV4-1 and TRBJ2-3, with TRBD2 matching 10 bases. The germline V gene has CDR1 MGHRA and CDR2 YSYEKL. This CDR3 contains 17 residues. V shed 4 bases and J 4 bases; nucleotides not matched to a gene: 11. CDR3 region: CASSPRGAGGRPDTQYF. CDR3 DNA: TGCGCCAGCAGCCCCCGAGGAGCGGGAGGGAGACCAGATACGCAGTATTTT.

This rearrangement joins TRBV5-1 to TRBJ1-3, with D perhaps matching TRBD1 (6 bases). The CDR3 is 15 amino acids. Looked up from germline, CDR1 is SGHRS and CDR2 is YFSETQ. The V gene lost 1 base and the J gene lost 2 bases, with 10 bases spanning the gap. CDR3 protein: CASSLTGTPGNTIYF. DNA of the CDR3: TGCGCCAGCAGCTTGACAGGGACTCCTGGAAACACCATATATTTT.

The sample holds a few counts of this clonotype. J is TRBJ2-1 and V is TRBV29-1; TRBD1 aligns across 10 bases. From germline, CDR1 is SQVTM and CDR2 ANQGSEA. This CDR3 comprises 14 residues. With 8 bases clipped from V and 6 bases from J, the junction kept 10 bases outside the gene matches. The CDR3 bases are TGCAGCCCATCCGGGACAGGGGAGTCCAATGAGCAGTTCTTC. This codes for CSPSGTGESNEQFF.

V usage is TRBV20-1 and J usage is TRBJ2-1; TRBD2 matches at 10 bases. The V segment lost 3 bases and the J segment 3 bases; nucleotides outside the gene matches: 5. This CDR3 spans 15 amino acids. The germline V gene encodes CDR1 DFQATT and CDR2 SNEGSKA (reference sequence). The DNA for the CDR3 is TGCAGTGCTAGGACGACTAGCGGGTTCTACAATGAGCAGTTCTTC. This gives the protein CSARTTSGFYNEQFF.

The J gene is TRBJ2-7, the V gene TRBV13; 9 bases are a match to TRBD1. V shed 5 bases and J 2 bases; nucleotides not matched to a gene: 10. The CDR3 has 16 amino acids. Germline V lookup: CDR1 PRHDT, CDR2 FYEKMQ (reference sequence). CDR3 region: CASSTIDRGVPYEQYF. The CDR3 DNA reads TGTGCCAGCAGCACCATCGACAGGGGGGTACCCTACGAGCAGTACTTC.

The gene calls are TRBV7-9 and TRBJ2-7; 9 bases are shared with TRBD2. CDR3 length: 15 amino acids. Trimming took 6 bases from V and 6 from J; bases not matched to a gene: 12. Germline V gene data show CDR1 as SEHNR and CDR2 as FQNEAQ (reference sequence). In DNA form, the CDR3 reads TGTGCCAGCAGGCACGCGGGACTAGCAGATTCCGAGCAGTACTTC. Amino acids: CASRHAGLADSEQYF. Full variable domain (outside the CDR3, taken from reference TRBV7-9 and TRBJ2-7): DTGVSQNPRHKITKRGQNVTFRCDPISEHNRLYWYRQTLGQGPEFLTYFQNEAQLEKSRLLSDRFSAERPKGSFSTLEIQRTEQGDSAMYLCASRHAGLADSEQYFGPGTRLTVT.

The chain carries TRBV19 and TRBJ2-2, with 12 positions matching TRBD2. The germline V gene has CDR1 LNHDA and CDR2 SQIVND (reference sequence). The CDR3 contains 18 residues. V was clipped by 8 bases and J by 2 bases; unmatched bases: 12. Here the CDR3 reads CASYRRLAGVGNTGELFF. CDR3 in DNA: TGTGCCAGTTATCGGAGACTAGCGGGAGTCGGAAACACCGGGGAGCTGTTTTTT. Together with reference TRBV19 and TRBJ2-2, the CDR3 gives the full variable domain: DGGITQSPKYLFRKEGQNVTLSCEQNLNHDAMYWYRQDPGQGLRLIYYSQIVNDFQKGDIAEGYSVSREKKESFPLTVTSAQKNPTAFYLCASYRRLAGVGNTGELFFGEGSRLTVL.